Below, 28 T cell receptor beta chains from the same sample are listed, as sequenced in a study of CD8+ T cells in alopecia areata. Treatment specified: oral pan-JAK inhibitor, 5-10 mg twice daily. Extraction and reverse transcription of RNA yielded cDNA as the sequencing template. Profiling relied on immunoSEQ multiplex PCR, and the TCRdb table lists in-frame clones only, not all of them. The sample holds some 130,000 clones, about 50% seen once. Sequenced here: CD4+ T cells sorted from blood, sampled at week 4, from a patient treated with tofacitinib. The receptors come from a human donor with alopecia areata.

This clone has more than one count but fewer than ten. The CDR3 sequence is CASSQTYTSNTIYF. The CDR3 DNA reads as TGTGCCAGCAGCCAGACCTACACCTCGAACACCATATATTTT. The chain employs TRBV11-2 and TRBJ1-3; no reliable D call. CDR1 is SGHAT, CDR2 FQNNGV, per germline. Trimming removed 5 bases at V and 7 bases at J, with 15 bases between. This CDR3 comprises 14 residues.

This sequence joins TRBV30 and TRBJ1-5, with D unresolved. Trimming pared 3 bases from V and 2 bases from J, leaving 14 bases between. The CDR3 loop spans 15 amino acids. Germline assignment: CDR1 GTSNPN and CDR2 SVGIG (reference sequence). The chain's CDR3 is CAWSKGTSGNQPQHF. The CDR3 DNA reads TGTGCCTGGAGCAAGGGAACGTCGGGCAATCAGCCCCAGCATTTT. Variable domain in full (rest from reference TRBV30 and TRBJ1-5): SQTIHQWPATLVQPVGSPLSLECTVEGTSNPNLYWYRQAAGRGLQLLFYSVGIGQISSEVPQNLSASRPQDRQFILSSKKLLLSDSGFYLCAWSKGTSGNQPQHFGDGTRLSIL.

The V gene is TRBV28, the J gene TRBJ2-1, with D unclear. The CDR3 contains 14 residues. The germline V gene has CDR1 MDHEN and CDR2 SYDVKM. V lost 8 bases to trimming and J lost 0 bases, with 11 bases between them. CDR3 nucleotides: TGTGCCAGCTGGACGGATAGCTCCTACAATGAGCAGTTCTTC. This codes for CASWTDSSYNEQFF. Combining the CDR3 with reference TRBV28 and TRBJ2-1 gives the whole variable domain DVKVTQSSRYLVKRTGEKVFLECVQDMDHENMFWYRQDPGLGLRLIYFSYDVKMKEKGDIPEGYSVSREKKERFSLILESASTNQTSMYLCASWTDSSYNEQFFGPGTRLTVL.

This clone was recorded a few times. The rearrangement links TRBV30 to TRBJ1-1, with D tentatively TRBD1 (5 bases). The CDR3 loop spans 13 amino acids. V lost 7 bases to trimming and J lost 1 base, with 13 bases between them. Germline V gene lookup returns CDR1 GTSNPN and CDR2 SVGIG (reference sequence). The CDR3 DNA reads TGTGCCTCGGGGGAAGTCTGGAACACTGAAGCTTTCTTT. Residues: CASGEVWNTEAFF.

The J gene is TRBJ1-1, the V gene TRBV5-1; 7 bases align to TRBD1. Germline loops: CDR1 SGHRS, CDR2 YFSETQ. V shed 4 bases, J shed 3 bases, and the junction held 15 bases outside the gene matches. The CDR3 extends over 17 amino acids. In nucleotides, the CDR3 is TGCGCCAGCAGCCCCCGTTCCAGCAGGGGGTATGACACTGAAGCTTTCTTT. Amino acids: CASSPRSSRGYDTEAFF.

This clone was counted a few times. The chain has TRBV25-1 and TRBJ1-6; D call uncertain. Trimming removed 6 bases at V and 9 bases at J, with 9 bases between. The germline CDR1 and CDR2 sequences are MGHDK and SYGVNS. The CDR3 totals 12 residues. The CDR3 DNA follows: TGTGCCAGCAGAGGACGGGGTTCACCCCTCCACTTT. Its protein is CASRGRGSPLHF.

This clone was counted a few times. The chain has TRBV6-6 and TRBJ1-3; tentatively, D is TRBD1 (5 bases). The V gene lost 7 bases and the J gene lost 0 bases, with 10 bases spanning the gap. The CDR3 is 14 residues long. Germline loops: CDR1 MNHNY, CDR2 SVGAGI (reference sequence). Here the CDR3 reads CASKVGDSGNTIYF. CDR3 DNA: TGTGCCAGCAAAGTAGGGGACTCTGGAAACACCATATATTTT.

The chain links TRBV29-1 to TRBJ2-2; tentatively, D is TRBD2 (7 bases). V was cut by 7 bases and J by 1 base, with 16 bases left in between. CDR1 and CDR2 (germline): SQVTM, ANQGSEA. The CDR3 contains 15 residues. In DNA, the CDR3 is TGCAGCGCCGCACGGGGGGCCAAGAACACCGGGGAGCTGTTTTTT. Translating gives CSAARGAKNTGELFF.

The genes are TRBV4-1 and TRBJ2-1; D assignment may be TRBD1 or TRBD2 (5 bases each). Per the germline V gene, CDR1 is MGHRA and CDR2 is YSYEKL. There are 18 residues in the CDR3. V lost 1 base, J lost 10 bases, and 26 bases lay in between. The CDR3 sequence: CASSQGDSGARTREEQFF. CDR3 nucleotide sequence: TGCGCCAGCAGCCAAGGCGACTCCGGGGCCCGTACCCGGGAAGAGCAGTTCTTC.

This clone was picked up many times. The rearrangement uses TRBV7-9 and TRBJ2-5, with D possibly being TRBD2 (5 bases). Germline lookup yields CDR1 SEHNR and CDR2 FQNEAQ (reference sequence). CDR3 size: 12 residues. V was cut by 5 bases and J by 5 bases, with 9 bases left in between. CDR3 protein: CASSALAETQYF. In nucleotides, the CDR3 is TGTGCCAGCAGCGCATTAGCGGAGACCCAGTACTTC. Drawing the rest from reference TRBV7-9 and TRBJ2-5, the complete variable domain is DTGVSQNPRHKITKRGQNVTFRCDPISEHNRLYWYRQTLGQGPEFLTYFQNEAQLEKSRLLSDRFSAERPKGSFSTLEIQRTEQGDSAMYLCASSALAETQYFGPGTRLLVL.

This clone was counted a few times. The chain's CDR3 is CAWRLAGGGTDTQYF. The DNA for the CDR3 is TGTGCCTGGAGACTAGCGGGAGGGGGCACAGATACGCAGTATTTT. The chain has TRBV30 and TRBJ2-3; TRBD2 agrees at 13 bases. V lost 3 bases to trimming and J lost 1 base; unmatched junction nucleotides: 1. The CDR3 is 15 amino acids. In germline, CDR1 is GTSNPN, CDR2 SVGIG (reference sequence). The variable domain in full, completed from reference TRBV30 and TRBJ2-3, reads SQTIHQWPATLVQPVGSPLSLECTVEGTSNPNLYWYRQAAGRGLQLLFYSVGIGQISSEVPQNLSASRPQDRQFILSSKKLLLSDSGFYLCAWRLAGGGTDTQYFGPGTRLTVL.

V usage is TRBV2 and J usage is TRBJ1-5; 11 positions agree with TRBD1. The CDR3 totals 15 residues. The junction had 5 bases not matched to a gene; V was cut back by 3 bases and J by 7 bases. Germline values: CDR1 SNHLY, CDR2 FYNNEI. The CDR3 loop reads CASSDGTGGLQPQHF. The CDR3 region has the DNA TGTGCCAGCAGTGATGGGACAGGGGGTTTACAGCCCCAGCATTTT.

CDR3 sequence (DNA): TGTGCCAGCAGTTACCCCAGGCAGGGGAACACTGAAGCTTTCTTT. It translates to CASSYPRQGNTEAFF. The rearrangement uses TRBV6-5 and TRBJ1-1; D perhaps matches TRBD1 (5 bases). Looked up from germline, CDR1 is MNHEY and CDR2 is SVGAGI. The CDR3 spans 15 residues. Trimming pared 2 bases from V and 1 base from J, leaving 11 bases between.

The chain uses TRBV5-6 and TRBJ2-6; no clear D. Germline loops: CDR1 SGHDT, CDR2 YYEEEE. CDR3 length: 16 amino acids. Trimming left V 1 base short and J 4 bases short, with 12 bases between. The CDR3 bases are TGTGCCAGCAGCTTGTATAAGATCCTAGGGGCCAACGTCCTGACTTTC. Its translation: CASSLYKILGANVLTF. Looking up the rest from reference TRBV5-6 and TRBJ2-6 gives the full variable domain: DAGVTQSPTHLIKTRGQQVTLRCSPKSGHDTVSWYQQALGQGPQFIFQYYEEEERQRGNFPDRFSGHQFPNYSSELNVNALLLGDSALYLCASSLYKILGANVLTFGAGSRLTVL.

The V and J genes are TRBV9 and TRBJ2-7; 11 bases match TRBD1. The germline V gene has CDR1 SGDLS and CDR2 YYNGEE. This CDR3 is built from 14 residues. The trim removed 3 bases at V and 6 bases at J, leaving 5 bases unmatched. The CDR3 region is CASSAQDRGREQYF. The CDR3 bases are TGTGCCAGCAGCGCACAGGACAGGGGGCGCGAGCAGTACTTC. The whole variable domain, remainder taken from reference TRBV9 and TRBJ2-7, is DSGVTQTPKHLITATGQRVTLRCSPRSGDLSVYWYQQSLDQGLQFLIQYYNGEERAKGNILERFSAQQFPDLHSELNLSSLELGDSALYFCASSAQDRGREQYFGPGTRLTVT.

This sequence joins TRBV30 and TRBJ2-5, with D possibly being TRBD1 or TRBD2 (5 bases each). V lost 3 bases to trimming and J lost 1 base, with 12 bases between them. The CDR3 consists of 14 residues. Per the germline V gene, CDR1 is GTSNPN and CDR2 is SVGIG (reference sequence). The CDR3 spells CAWRMMGVQETQYF. In DNA form, the CDR3 reads TGTGCCTGGAGGATGATGGGGGTCCAAGAGACCCAGTACTTC. Looking up the rest from reference TRBV30 and TRBJ2-5 gives the full variable domain: SQTIHQWPATLVQPVGSPLSLECTVEGTSNPNLYWYRQAAGRGLQLLFYSVGIGQISSEVPQNLSASRPQDRQFILSSKKLLLSDSGFYLCAWRMMGVQETQYFGPGTRLLVL.

This clone has a handful of counts. The chain has TRBV18 and TRBJ1-1; D possibly corresponds to TRBD1 (6 bases). Germline-derived CDR1 and CDR2 are KGHSH and LQKENI. Between the trimmed V and J ends, which lost 3 bases and 1 base, there was a span of 9 bases. CDR3 length equals 14 residues. The CDR3 nucleotides are TGTGCCAGCTCACCGGCGGGGGCGAACACTGAAGCTTTCTTT. Translation gives CASSPAGANTEAFF.

This clone was found a few times. The V and J genes are TRBV5-4 and TRBJ2-2; 9 bases agree with TRBD1. With V trimmed by 3 bases and J by 3 bases, 6 bases remained unmatched. Per the germline V gene, CDR1 is SGHNT and CDR2 is YYREEE (reference sequence). The CDR3 is made up of 16 amino acids. CDR3 sequence reads: CASSSYRGRDTGELFF. The CDR3 DNA is TGTGCCAGCAGCTCATACAGGGGGCGGGACACCGGGGAGCTGTTTTTT. The full variable domain, with the rest looked up from reference TRBV5-4 and TRBJ2-2, is ETGVTQSPTHLIKTRGQQVTLRCSSQSGHNTVSWYQQALGQGPQFIFQYYREEENGRGNFPPRFSGLQFPNYSSELNVNALELDDSALYLCASSSYRGRDTGELFFGEGSRLTVL.

The rearrangement links TRBV2 to TRBJ2-6; no firm D call. Trimming pared 7 bases from V and 1 base from J, leaving 2 bases between. The germline V gene encodes CDR1 SNHLY and CDR2 FYNNEI. The CDR3 spans 12 residues. The CDR3 protein is CASNSGANVLTF. The CDR3 coding sequence is TGTGCCAGCAATTCTGGGGCCAACGTCCTGACTTTC.

This clone was counted between two and nine times. The chain is built from TRBV2 and TRBJ2-2, with D uncertain. The CDR3 has 14 residues. V lost 5 bases to trimming and J lost 0 bases, with 7 bases between them. Germline loops: CDR1 SNHLY, CDR2 FYNNEI. The CDR3 sequence: CASSFQANTGELFF. CDR3 coding DNA: TGTGCCAGCAGTTTCCAGGCGAACACCGGGGAGCTGTTTTTT.

This clone was recorded many times. The chain combines TRBV7-9 with TRBJ2-1; 9 bases map to TRBD1. V shed 5 bases and J 3 bases; nucleotides not matched to a gene: 5. This CDR3 has 15 residues. Germline values: CDR1 SEHNR, CDR2 FQNEAQ (reference sequence). CDR3 loop: CASSPLGQGYNEQFF. In DNA form, the CDR3 reads TGTGCCAGCAGCCCTCTGGGACAGGGCTACAATGAGCAGTTCTTC.

The V call is TRBV7-2, the J call TRBJ1-2, with 11 bases aligning to TRBD1. Per germline, CDR1 SGHTA and CDR2 FQGNSA. The ends lost 3 bases at V and 4 bases at J; junction bases unmatched: 4. The CDR3 runs 15 residues. CDR3 sequence reads: CASSFSGQGAYGYTF. Here the CDR3 DNA reads TGTGCCAGCAGCTTTTCTGGACAGGGGGCCTATGGCTACACCTTC.

This clone was recorded a few times. V gene TRBV6-5 combines with J gene TRBJ2-7; possible D gene TRBD2, 7 bases. Trimming left V 6 bases short and J 3 bases short, with 15 bases between. Germline-derived CDR1 and CDR2 are MNHEY and SVGAGI. The CDR3 runs 14 residues. The CDR3 DNA follows: TGTGCCAGCAGGACACGGGGGGCGGTCTACGAGCAGTACTTC. This translates into CASRTRGAVYEQYF.

The rearrangement links TRBV9 to TRBJ2-3; D is unresolved. Trimming shortened V by 0 bases and J by 5 bases, and 4 bases separated the two germline ends. The V gene's germline CDR1 is SGDLS and CDR2 YYNGEE. This CDR3 region has 12 residues. CDR3 DNA: TGTGCCAGCAGCGTAGAGCTAGATACGCAGTATTTT. Amino acid sequence: CASSVELDTQYF.

This clone has at least ten counts. V and J are TRBV28 and TRBJ2-1, with 8 nucleotides matching TRBD2. CDR3 size: 16 residues. J was trimmed by 0 bases and V by 6 bases; bases with no gene match: 7. In germline, CDR1 is MDHEN, CDR2 SYDVKM. CDR3 DNA sequence: TGTGCCAGCAGCTCAAGCGGGAGACCCTCCTACAATGAGCAGTTCTTC. Encoded protein: CASSSSGRPSYNEQFF.

This chain uses TRBV5-4 with TRBJ2-3, with D unresolved. CDR1 SGHNT and CDR2 YYREEE come from the germline V gene (reference sequence). V shed 2 bases and J shed 4 bases, with 8 bases lying between them. The CDR3 covers 13 residues. The CDR3 region has the DNA TGTGCCAGCAGCTTCCATGATGCAGATACGCAGTATTTT. This encodes CASSFHDADTQYF.

This CDR3 reads CASSLGTGVRETQYF. DNA of the CDR3: TGCGCCAGCAGCTTGGGAACAGGGGTTCGAGAGACCCAGTACTTC. The rearrangement links TRBV5-1 to TRBJ2-5; 7 bases agree with TRBD1. Trimming removed 0 bases from V and 4 bases from J; junction bases left unmatched: 6. Germline CDR1 and CDR2: SGHRS and YFSETQ. CDR3 size: 15 residues.

This clone was observed a few times. This chain joins TRBV30 and TRBJ1-2; maybe TRBD1 (5 bases). The length of the CDR3 is 14 residues. Trimming took 3 bases from V and 4 from J, leaving 15 bases between them. Germline values: CDR1 GTSNPN, CDR2 SVGIG (reference sequence). The CDR3 region is CAWRTTGAVYGYTF. The CDR3 DNA reads as TGTGCCTGGAGGACCACAGGAGCCGTCTATGGCTACACCTTC.